Listed here are 10 T cell receptor beta chains from one sample, sequenced in a study of CD8 T cells in Susac syndrome (dated by TCRdb to the late 2010s). Libraries were made using the immunoSEQ multiplex PCR assay. RNA was extracted with the RNeasy kit and roughly 0.45 to 1 ug was reverse transcribed using random hexamers. TCRdb's own reprocessing of the public reads used fastp at Q25 and MiXCR and kept productive beta chains. Rows are unified per CDR3 protein, each entry keeping the most common DNA and genes. In this sample the table shows approximately 210,000 distinct CDR3 sequences, about 95% of which occur a single time. Around 0.15% of the sample lies in the top ten. Sequencing input: CD4+ T cells from PBMCs. Receptor source: a human donor with Susac syndrome.

The chain links TRBV6-5 to TRBJ1-6, with unresolved D. Germline V lookup: CDR1 MNHEY, CDR2 SVGAGI. CDR3 length: 13 residues. Trimming removed 5 bases at V and 6 bases at J, with 8 bases between. The CDR3 nucleotides are TGTGCCAGCAGTCGCGACCTTAATTCACCCCTCCACTTT. Amino acid sequence: CASSRDLNSPLHF.

V is TRBV6-2 or TRBV6-3 and J is TRBJ2-7, with D uncertain. The CDR3 is 13 residues long. In germline, CDR1 is MNHEY, CDR2 SVGEGT. V was shortened by 5 bases and J by 4 bases, with 12 bases between the two germline ends. The CDR3 loop reads CASSRSEDYEQYF. The CDR3 DNA sequence: TGTGCCAGCAGTAGATCGGAAGATTACGAGCAGTACTTC.

The rearrangement uses TRBV29-1 and TRBJ1-1; TRBD1 is a possible D gene (5 bases). CDR3 length equals 16 residues. With 6 bases removed from V and 0 bases from J, the gap between germline ends came to 20 bases. Germline values: CDR1 SQVTM, CDR2 ANQGSEA. Here the CDR3 DNA reads TGCAGCGTGGGGGGGGTCGGGATCGACATGAACACTGAAGCTTTCTTT. It encodes CSVGGVGIDMNTEAFF.

This clonotype is a singleton in its sample. This chain links TRBV4-1 with TRBJ2-7, with a weak D call TRBD2 (5 bases). Between the trimmed V and J ends, which lost 1 base and 3 bases, there was a span of 13 bases. Looked up from germline, CDR1 is MGHRA and CDR2 is YSYEKL. CDR3 length equals 15 residues. CDR3 region: CASSQAKGAIYEQYF. In nucleotides, the CDR3 is TGCGCCAGCAGCCAAGCTAAGGGAGCGATCTACGAGCAGTACTTC.

This chain joins TRBV6-2 or TRBV6-3 and TRBJ2-5; 7 bases match TRBD1. There are 14 residues in the CDR3. With 6 bases clipped from V and 7 bases from J, the junction kept 11 bases outside the gene matches. Germline values: CDR1 MNHEY, CDR2 SVGEGT. The CDR3 region has the DNA TGTGCCAGCAGGACCGTTACAGGGGTTGGGACCCAGTACTTC. Its translation is CASRTVTGVGTQYF.

This chain links TRBV4-1 with TRBJ1-6; D remains unclear. This CDR3 has 15 amino acids. Germline CDR1 reads MGHRA; CDR2 reads YSYEKL. V was trimmed by 1 base and J by 5 bases, leaving 9 bases between them. CDR3: CASSQGTANNSPLHF. The DNA of the CDR3 is TGCGCCAGCAGCCAAGGGACCGCGAATAATTCACCCCTCCACTTT.

The V and J genes are TRBV5-1 and TRBJ1-5; D is perhaps TRBD1 (6 bases). The V and J ends lost 2 bases and 8 bases respectively, with 14 bases between them. The CDR3 sequence is 14 residues long. CDR1 and CDR2 from the germline V gene are SGHRS and YFSETQ. The CDR3 DNA reads TGCGCCAGCAGCTTAACAGGGAATAAGGAGCCCCAGCATTTT. It specifies CASSLTGNKEPQHF. Filled out from reference TRBV5-1 and TRBJ1-5, the complete variable domain reads KAGVTQTPRYLIKTRGQQVTLSCSPISGHRSVSWYQQTPGQGLQFLFEYFSETQRNKGNFPGRFSGRQFSNSRSEMNVSTLELGDSALYLCASSLTGNKEPQHFGDGTRLSIL.

J is TRBJ1-1 and V is TRBV29-1; possibly TRBD1 for D (6 bases). V lost 4 bases to trimming and J lost 5 bases, with 17 bases between them. Germline V gene data show CDR1 as SQVTM and CDR2 as ANQGSEA. This CDR3 is built from 14 residues. CDR3 DNA sequence: TGCAGCGTTGGACAGGCCGTCCGGCGGACTGAAGCTTTCTTT. Protein: CSVGQAVRRTEAFF. Full variable domain (remainder filled in from reference TRBV29-1 and TRBJ1-1): SAVISQKPSRDICQRGTSLTIQCQVDSQVTMMFWYRQQPGQSLTLIATANQGSEATYESGFVIDKFPISRPNLTFSTLTVSNMSPEDSSIYLCSVGQAVRRTEAFFGQGTRLTVV.

This chain links TRBV2 with TRBJ2-7; perhaps D is TRBD1 or TRBD2 (5 bases each). The ends were cut back, 11 bases at V and 7 bases at J, with 24 bases in the middle. The CDR3 contains 14 residues. Germline CDR1 reads SNHLY; CDR2 reads FYNNEI. The chain's CDR3 is CAGTGDVGKMEQYF. The CDR3 nucleotides are TGTGCCGGGACCGGGGACGTTGGAAAGATGGAGCAGTACTTC.

This chain uses TRBV3-1 with TRBJ2-2, with TRBD2 identical over 7 bases. V was clipped by 8 bases and J by 0 bases; unmatched bases: 3. Germline-derived CDR1 and CDR2 are LGHDT and YNNKEL (reference sequence). The CDR3 is 14 residues long. CDR3 protein: CASGGVPNTGELFF. Here the CDR3 DNA reads TGTGCCAGCGGGGGGGTCCCGAACACCGGGGAGCTGTTTTTT.